These 19 T cell receptor beta chains came from one sample sequenced in a study of blood T cell repertoires in COVID-19. Measured with immunoSEQ multiplex PCR; TCRdb has only the in-frame clones, and not every one. The table shows under 200,000 clones, with approximately 90% occurring only once. Sequenced input: peripheral blood. The receptors come from an older woman who had recovered from COVID-19.

V gene TRBV18 combines with J gene TRBJ1-2; TRBD1 matches 11 bases. From germline, CDR1 is KGHSH and CDR2 LQKENI. Trimming took 3 bases from V and 1 from J; bases not matched to a gene: 13. CDR3 length: 19 amino acids. The CDR3 bases are TGTGCCAGCTCACCGAGGCAAGGGACAGGGGGAGATTTTAACTATGGCTACACCTTC. Translating gives CASSPRQGTGGDFNYGYTF.

The rearrangement uses TRBV7-6 and TRBJ2-2; D might be TRBD1 (6 bases). The V end lost 1 base, the J end lost 5 bases, and 11 bases lay between the germline ends. The germline V gene has CDR1 SGHVS and CDR2 FNYEAQ. The CDR3 is 15 residues long. The CDR3 coding sequence is TGTGCCAGCAGCTTAGGACAGGTTGCGACCGGGGAGCTGTTTTTT. Its protein is CASSLGQVATGELFF. The full variable domain, completed using reference TRBV7-6 and TRBJ2-2, is GAGVSQSPRYKVTKRGQDVALRCDPISGHVSLYWYRQALGQGPEFLTYFNYEAQQDKSGLPNDRFSAERPEGSISTLTIQRTEQRDSAMYRCASSLGQVATGELFFGEGSRLTVL.

The V call is TRBV28, the J call TRBJ1-2; D call uncertain. Germline CDR1 is MDHEN and CDR2 is SYDVKM. Trimming cost V 5 bases and J 2 bases, with 12 bases left between them. This CDR3 is 14 amino acids long. In DNA form, the CDR3 reads TGTGCCAGCAGTATTCGGGGAATCAACTATGGCTACACCTTC. Protein product: CASSIRGINYGYTF.

The chain employs TRBV6-5 and TRBJ1-4; the match to TRBD1 covers 7 bases. V shed 8 bases, J shed 0 bases, and the junction held 6 bases outside the gene matches. The germline CDR1 and CDR2 sequences are MNHEY and SVGAGI. The CDR3 runs 15 residues. The CDR3 DNA reads TGTGCCAGCGTGTCAGGGGGAGCAACTAATGAAAAACTGTTTTTT. Its protein product is CASVSGGATNEKLFF.

This clone was detected only once. The gene calls are TRBV29-1 and TRBJ2-2, with D unclear. Trimming removed 7 bases from V and 1 base from J, with 7 bases in between. This CDR3 is 12 amino acids long. Germline CDR1 is SQVTM and CDR2 is ANQGSEA. CDR3: CSALGNTGELFF. As DNA, the CDR3 is TGCAGCGCCCTAGGGAACACCGGGGAGCTGTTTTTT.

This clone occurred a few times. This chain links TRBV27 with TRBJ1-3, with no clear D. Germline CDR1 and CDR2: MNHEY and SMNVEV (reference sequence). Trimming removed 1 base at V and 3 bases at J, with 10 bases between. CDR3 length equals 15 residues. CDR3 nucleotide sequence: TGTGCCAGCAGTTTATGTGACACCCTTGGAAACACCATATATTTT. Translating it yields CASSLCDTLGNTIYF.

The chain has TRBV21-1 and TRBJ1-1. TRBV21-1 is a pseudogene segment. The length of the CDR3 is 14 residues. The CDR3 DNA is TGTGCCACCCGCCCCACGGCGGCGAACACTGAAGCTTTCTTT. Encoded protein: CATRPTAANTEAFF.

The rearrangement links TRBV19 to TRBJ2-5; TRBD2 agrees at 12 bases. The germline V gene has CDR1 LNHDA and CDR2 SQIVND (reference sequence). J gave up 5 bases and V 5 bases, and 6 bases lay outside the gene matches. The length of the CDR3 is 15 residues. The CDR3 spells CASSPRLAGVETQYF. The CDR3 DNA follows: TGTGCCAGTAGTCCTCGACTAGCGGGGGTTGAGACCCAGTACTTC.

V and J are TRBV11-3 and TRBJ1-5; 7 positions match TRBD1. With V trimmed by 5 bases and J by 0 bases, 13 bases remained unmatched. This CDR3 has 18 residues. Per germline, CDR1 SGHNT and CDR2 YENEEA. Written as DNA, the CDR3 is TGTGCCAGCAGCAGAGACAGGGAGATAGACGGTAGCAATCAGCCCCAGCATTTT. Translated, it gives CASSRDREIDGSNQPQHF.

CDR3 sequence (DNA): TGTGCCAGCAGCCAAGAGCGCGGGGGGCCGAGAGGCACAGATACGCAGTATTTT. It translates to CASSQERGGPRGTDTQYF. J is TRBJ2-3 and V is TRBV14; 8 nucleotides match TRBD2. The CDR3 totals 18 residues. The germline CDR1 and CDR2 sequences are SGHDN and FVKESK. V trimming: 0 bases; J trimming: 1 base; junction bases outside the gene matches: 9.

The J gene is TRBJ1-4, the V gene TRBV9; possibly TRBD1 for D (5 bases). The CDR3 totals 15 residues. The V gene lost 7 bases and the J gene lost 8 bases, with 21 bases spanning the gap. Germline loops: CDR1 SGDLS, CDR2 YYNGEE. The CDR3 loop reads CASSRGGEADEKLFF. DNA for the CDR3: TGTGCCAGCTCCCGGGGGGGGGAAGCGGACGAAAAACTGTTTTTT.

The V and J genes are TRBV3-1 (or the pseudogene TRBV3-2) and TRBJ1-3; the D gene is possibly TRBD1 (5 bases). Germline assignment: CDR1 LGHDT and CDR2 YNNKEL (reference sequence). The ends were cut back, 2 bases at V and 3 bases at J, with 11 bases in the middle. This CDR3 has 15 amino acids. CDR3 coding DNA: TGTGCCAGCAGCCAAACACAGGAAGGTGGAAACACCATATATTTT. Protein product: CASSQTQEGGNTIYF.

The rearrangement joins TRBV4-3 to TRBJ1-6; TRBD1 might be the D (5 bases). Germline V CDR1 and CDR2: LGHNA, YSLEER. Trimming pared 3 bases from V and 4 bases from J, leaving 10 bases between. The CDR3 covers 15 residues. This chain's CDR3 is CASSHRVSYNSPLHF. The CDR3 bases are TGCGCCAGCAGCCACAGGGTCTCTTATAATTCACCCCTCCACTTT.

This chain connects TRBV6-5 to TRBJ1-1; D is unresolved. The ends were cut back, 6 bases at V and 1 base at J, with 15 bases in the middle. Per the germline V gene, CDR1 is MNHEY and CDR2 is SVGAGI. This CDR3 spans 15 amino acids. CDR3 residues: CASSHRRERNTEAFF. For the CDR3, the DNA is TGTGCCAGCAGCCACCGGAGGGAAAGGAACACTGAAGCTTTCTTT.

The chain carries TRBV28 and TRBJ1-2, with D perhaps matching TRBD1 (5 bases). Trimming cost V 6 bases and J 4 bases, with 21 bases left between them. Germline CDR1 is MDHEN and CDR2 is SYDVKM. This CDR3 is built from 16 residues. CDR3 sequence: CASRSLGGENRYGYTF. The CDR3 nucleotides read TGTGCCAGCAGATCCCTGGGAGGGGAAAATCGCTATGGCTACACCTTC.

The rearrangement joins TRBV5-4 to TRBJ1-2, with 7 bases that match TRBD1. The CDR3 extends over 14 amino acids. CDR1 SGHNT and CDR2 YYREEE come from the germline V gene (reference sequence). V lost 5 bases and J lost 4; bases outside the gene matches: 8. The CDR3 loop reads CASRQTGFGYGYTF. CDR3 bases: TGTGCCAGCAGGCAGACAGGGTTTGGCTATGGCTACACCTTC.

This clone was found a few times. V is TRBV6-4 and J is TRBJ2-1; 7 bases match TRBD2. The germline V gene encodes CDR1 MRHNA and CDR2 SNTAGT. This CDR3 is 15 amino acids long. The ends lost 3 bases at V and 1 base at J; junction bases unmatched: 3. The CDR3 coding sequence is TGTGCCAGCAGTGAGAGGGGAGGGTCCTACAATGAGCAGTTCTTC. Translated, it gives CASSERGGSYNEQFF.

J is TRBJ1-5 and V is TRBV27; TRBD1 matches at 9 bases. The V segment lost 4 bases and the J segment 11 bases; nucleotides outside the gene matches: 12. CDR3 length: 15 residues. Germline V lookup: CDR1 MNHEY, CDR2 SMNVEV (reference sequence). The CDR3 is CASSSPSQGASAQHF. For the CDR3, the DNA is TGTGCCAGCAGTTCTCCGTCACAGGGGGCCTCTGCCCAGCATTTT.

The chain has TRBV7-2 and TRBJ2-1; TRBD2 agrees at 12 bases. Germline lookup yields CDR1 SGHTA and CDR2 FQGNSA. V was pared by 1 base and J by 15 bases, with 10 bases of the junction left unmatched. The length of the CDR3 is 15 residues. The CDR3 DNA reads TGTGCCAGCAGCTTAGATCGTCTAGCGGGGGGGCGTCCGTTCTTC. Its translation is CASSLDRLAGGRPFF.